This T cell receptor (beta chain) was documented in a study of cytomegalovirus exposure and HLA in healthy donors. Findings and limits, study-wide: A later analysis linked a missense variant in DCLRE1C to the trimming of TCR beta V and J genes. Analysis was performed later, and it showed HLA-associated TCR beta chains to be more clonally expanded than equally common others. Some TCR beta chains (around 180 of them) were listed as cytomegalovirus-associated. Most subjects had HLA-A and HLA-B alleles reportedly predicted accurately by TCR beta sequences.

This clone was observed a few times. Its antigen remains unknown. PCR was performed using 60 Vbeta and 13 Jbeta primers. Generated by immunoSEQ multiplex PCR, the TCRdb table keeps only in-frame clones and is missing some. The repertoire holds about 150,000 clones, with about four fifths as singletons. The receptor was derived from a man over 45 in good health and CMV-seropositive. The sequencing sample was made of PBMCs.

CDR3 sequence: CASSPGGEDTQYF. In nucleotides, the CDR3 is TGTGCCAGCAGTCCCGGGGGGGAAGATACGCAGTATTTT. J is TRBJ2-3 and V is TRBV13, with 8 positions matching TRBD2. V lost 6 bases to trimming and J lost 5 bases; unmatched junction nucleotides: 4. Per germline, CDR1 PRHDT and CDR2 FYEKMQ (reference sequence). The CDR3 has 13 residues.